These 31 T cell receptor beta chains share one sample of origin, sequenced in a study of blood T cell repertoires in COVID-19. The method was immunoSEQ multiplex PCR; TCRdb's version includes in-frame clones alone and lacks a portion of them. The data hold 240,000 or so clones, with roughly 82% observed a single time. The material sequenced was peripheral blood. These receptors all stem from a man at least 80 years old with acute or convalescent COVID-19.

The rearrangement uses TRBV6-5 and TRBJ1-2; D not certain. The V end lost 6 bases, the J end lost 4 bases, and 15 bases lay between the germline ends. The CDR3 consists of 14 residues. Germline values: CDR1 MNHEY, CDR2 SVGAGI. CDR3 sequence: CASSYLGVSYGYTF. CDR3 coding DNA: TGTGCCAGCAGCTACCTCGGGGTTAGCTATGGCTACACCTTC.

The chain is built from TRBV6-6 and TRBJ2-6, with TRBD1 matching 8 bases. With 11 bases clipped from V and 2 bases from J, the junction kept 8 bases outside the gene matches. The CDR3 spans 15 residues. The germline CDR1 and CDR2 sequences are MNHNY and SVGAGI (reference sequence). DNA for the CDR3: TGTGCCGGCCGAGGGACAGGTACTGGGGCCAACGTCCTGACTTTC. Protein sequence: CAGRGTGTGANVLTF.

CDR3 DNA: TGTGCCAGTAGTAATGAAGACAGGGCAGGGTCTGAAAAACTGTTTTTT. It encodes CASSNEDRAGSEKLFF. This sequence joins TRBV19 and TRBJ1-4; 7 nucleotides align to TRBD1. Germline V gene lookup returns CDR1 LNHDA and CDR2 SQIVND (reference sequence). The CDR3 totals 16 residues. Trimming took 4 bases from V and 7 from J; bases not matched to a gene: 12. The whole variable domain, filled in from reference TRBV19 and TRBJ1-4, reads DGGITQSPKYLFRKEGQNVTLSCEQNLNHDAMYWYRQDPGQGLRLIYYSQIVNDFQKGDIAEGYSVSREKKESFPLTVTSAQKNPTAFYLCASSNEDRAGSEKLFFGSGTQLSVL.

The DNA for the CDR3 is TGTGCCAGCAGTACGGACAGGCGATACGAGCAGTACTTC. This translates into CASSTDRRYEQYF. The chain employs TRBV6-2 or TRBV6-3 and TRBJ2-7, with 7 bases identical to TRBD1. The CDR3 is 13 amino acids. Per the germline V gene, CDR1 is MNHEY and CDR2 is SVGEGT. The junction had 5 bases not matched to a gene; V was cut back by 5 bases and J by 4 bases.

This clone turned up a few times. The chain joins TRBV4-3 to TRBJ1-2; no definite D call. The CDR3 length is 15 residues. The V gene's germline CDR1 is LGHNA and CDR2 YSLEER. The germline V and J ends were trimmed by 1 base and 8 bases, with 17 bases remaining between them. CDR3 sequence reads: CASSQGATVSSGYTF. Written as DNA, the CDR3 is TGCGCCAGCAGCCAAGGGGCCACGGTGAGCTCAGGCTACACCTTC.

The chain joins TRBV29-1 to TRBJ2-7; TRBD1 aligns across 7 bases. This CDR3 has 12 residues. J gave up 3 bases and V 4 bases, and 3 bases lay outside the gene matches. Germline V lookup: CDR1 SQVTM, CDR2 ANQGSEA. In DNA form, the CDR3 reads TGCAGCGTTGTTACAGGGGTCTACGAGCAGTACTTC. It translates to CSVVTGVYEQYF.

J is TRBJ1-1 and V is TRBV5-6; 9 bases are shared with TRBD1. There are 16 residues in the CDR3. J was trimmed by 1 base and V by 4 bases; bases with no gene match: 8. CDR1 is SGHDT and CDR2 is YYEEEE in the germline V gene. The CDR3: CASSRGQGLGNTEAFF. CDR3 DNA sequence: TGTGCCAGCAGCCGGGGACAGGGTTTAGGGAACACTGAAGCTTTCTTT.

The chain links TRBV28 to TRBJ1-6; 8 bases map to TRBD1. This CDR3 has 17 residues. Germline CDR1 and CDR2: MDHEN and SYDVKM. Losses at the gene ends were 2 bases for V and 7 bases for J; bases not matched to a gene: 10. The CDR3 here is CASSLLQGQVTNSPLHF. CDR3 DNA: TGTGCCAGCAGTTTACTCCAGGGACAGGTCACAAATTCACCCCTCCACTTT. Full variable domain (outside the CDR3, taken from reference TRBV28 and TRBJ1-6): DVKVTQSSRYLVKRTGEKVFLECVQDMDHENMFWYRQDPGLGLRLIYFSYDVKMKEKGDIPEGYSVSREKKERFSLILESASTNQTSMYLCASSLLQGQVTNSPLHFGNGTRLTVT.

Here the CDR3 DNA reads TGTGCCAGCAGACGCGGACAGGGTATATCCCACGAGCAGTACTTC. It is translated as CASRRGQGISHEQYF. The rearrangement links TRBV6-6 to TRBJ2-7, with 8 positions matching TRBD1. Germline V CDR1 and CDR2: MNHNY, SVGAGI (reference sequence). With 6 bases clipped from V and 5 bases from J, the junction kept 12 bases outside the gene matches. This CDR3 has 15 amino acids.

The chain links TRBV5-4 to TRBJ2-2, with D hard to call. In germline, CDR1 is SGHNT, CDR2 YYREEE (reference sequence). Trimming removed 0 bases from V and 6 bases from J, with 6 bases in between. The CDR3 runs to 13 residues. In DNA, the CDR3 is TGTGCCAGCAGCTTGGCCTTCTCCGGGGAGCTGTTTTTT. As protein: CASSLAFSGELFF.

The table lists this clone with a few counts. The chain recombines TRBV6-5 with TRBJ2-1, with 9 bases lining up with TRBD2. This CDR3 comprises 16 residues. Germline CDR1 is MNHEY and CDR2 is SVGAGI. Trimming cost V 4 bases and J 1 base; bases outside gene matches: 5. DNA of the CDR3: TGTGCCAGCAGTTTAGGAGCGGGGGGTTCCTACAATGAGCAGTTCTTC. This gives the protein CASSLGAGGSYNEQFF.

This clone was seen a single time. The V call is TRBV19, the J call TRBJ2-1, with D possibly matching TRBD2 (5 bases). V was clipped by 3 bases and J by 8 bases, with 8 bases between them. Looked up from germline, CDR1 is LNHDA and CDR2 is SQIVND (reference sequence). The CDR3 length is 12 residues. The CDR3 region has the DNA TGTGCCAGTAGTATTCGGACTTATGAGCAGTTCTTC. Translating it yields CASSIRTYEQFF.

The chain carries TRBV28 and TRBJ2-7; D is unclear. V was cut by 3 bases and J by 3 bases, with 12 bases left in between. The CDR3 loop spans 14 amino acids. Germline assignment: CDR1 MDHEN and CDR2 SYDVKM. The CDR3 bases are TGTGCCAGCAGTTTTTCACGCCCAGGCTACGAGCAGTACTTC. Amino acids: CASSFSRPGYEQYF.

The chain has TRBV9 and TRBJ2-5; tentative D call: TRBD1 (5 bases). CDR1 is SGDLS, CDR2 YYNGEE, per germline. The CDR3 contains 12 residues. Trimming took off 3 bases at V and 7 bases at J, with 10 bases between the two ends. CDR3 coding DNA: TGTGCCAGCAGCGCCCATCAGGGGACCCAGTACTTC. It translates to CASSAHQGTQYF.

The rearrangement joins TRBV18 to TRBJ1-5; the D gene is possibly TRBD1 (5 bases). Trimming took off 6 bases at V and 2 bases at J, with 14 bases between the two ends. CDR1 is KGHSH, CDR2 LQKENI, per germline. There are 15 residues in the CDR3. This CDR3 reads CASSGGAGGNQPQHF. DNA of the CDR3: TGTGCCAGCTCTGGAGGGGCGGGGGGCAATCAGCCCCAGCATTTT.

This sequence joins TRBV28 and TRBJ1-1; TRBD1 agrees at 8 bases. The CDR3 runs to 17 residues. J was trimmed by 0 bases and V by 8 bases; bases with no gene match: 14. Germline CDR1 reads MDHEN; CDR2 reads SYDVKM. For the CDR3, the DNA is TGTGCCAGCGGGGTGCAGGGGGCTCGGCGGATGAACACTGAAGCTTTCTTT. It encodes CASGVQGARRMNTEAFF.

The chain recombines TRBV6-5 with TRBJ1-5; no reliable D call. This CDR3 has 13 residues. Germline V lookup: CDR1 MNHEY, CDR2 SVGAGI. Trimming left V 8 bases short and J 0 bases short, with 8 bases between. The CDR3 loop is CASAQISNQPQHF. CDR3 sequence (DNA): TGTGCCAGCGCACAGATTAGCAATCAGCCCCAGCATTTT.

The chain carries TRBV9 and TRBJ2-2, with D perhaps matching TRBD1 (6 bases). Trimming took off 5 bases at V and 6 bases at J, with 17 bases between the two ends. This CDR3 comprises 15 residues. CDR1 and CDR2 (germline): SGDLS, YYNGEE. In DNA form, the CDR3 reads TGTGCCAGCAGACCCGGGACAATCGAATCCGGGGAGCTGTTTTTT. Protein sequence: CASRPGTIESGELFF.

The table lists this clone with a few counts. This chain uses TRBV28 with TRBJ1-2; TRBD1 is a possible D gene (6 bases). From germline, CDR1 is MDHEN and CDR2 SYDVKM. The CDR3 totals 14 residues. V was trimmed by 5 bases and J by 7 bases, leaving 17 bases between them. The CDR3 nucleotides are TGTGCCAGCAGTACCGAAGGGGGGGCGCTTGGCTACACCTTC. Translation: CASSTEGGALGYTF.

This chain links TRBV5-1 with TRBJ2-7, with a tentative D call TRBD2 (5 bases). The CDR3 runs to 13 residues. Germline lookup yields CDR1 SGHRS and CDR2 YFSETQ. Trimming removed 4 bases from V and 4 bases from J, with 12 bases in between. The CDR3 loop reads CASSLIRGYEQYF. As DNA, the CDR3 is TGCGCCAGCAGCCTTATCAGAGGGTACGAGCAGTACTTC.

V gene TRBV6-1 combines with J gene TRBJ1-6; D is uncertain. There are 14 residues in the CDR3. The V gene's germline CDR1 is MNHNS and CDR2 SASEGT. Trimming cost V 3 bases and J 8 bases, with 11 bases left between them. The CDR3 DNA is TGTGCCAGCAGTGACCCAGGCTCTCATTCACCCCTCCACTTT. It translates to CASSDPGSHSPLHF.

In its sample, this clone was seen once. The chain uses TRBV28 and TRBJ2-7, with 7 bases fitting TRBD1. J lost 2 bases, V lost 6 bases, and 10 bases had no gene match. Germline loops: CDR1 MDHEN, CDR2 SYDVKM. This CDR3 comprises 15 residues. The CDR3 reads CASSSDTGTAYEQYF. In nucleotides, the CDR3 is TGTGCCAGCAGCTCCGATACCGGGACAGCCTACGAGCAGTACTTC.

V gene TRBV2 combines with J gene TRBJ1-1; TRBD1 is a possible D gene (5 bases). CDR3 length: 13 amino acids. V shed 7 bases and J shed 6 bases, with 15 bases lying between them. In germline, CDR1 is SNHLY, CDR2 FYNNEI. The CDR3 spells CASTGWGNAEAFF. The CDR3 coding sequence is TGTGCCAGCACGGGTTGGGGCAACGCTGAAGCTTTCTTT.

This sequence joins TRBV5-4 and TRBJ2-4; tentatively, D is TRBD1 (6 bases). With 3 bases removed from V and 0 bases from J, the gap between germline ends came to 13 bases. CDR3 length: 16 residues. In germline, CDR1 is SGHNT, CDR2 YYREEE (reference sequence). The CDR3 DNA reads TGTGCCAGCAGCTCGAGGACAGACCTAGCCAAAAACATTCAGTACTTC. Translated: CASSSRTDLAKNIQYF.

The chain recombines TRBV2 with TRBJ1-3; unclear D gene. Germline lookup yields CDR1 SNHLY and CDR2 FYNNEI. CDR3 length: 12 amino acids. V lost 10 bases to trimming and J lost 0 bases, with 7 bases between them. The CDR3 spells CAIGISGNTIYF. The CDR3, as DNA: TGTGCCATCGGGATCTCTGGAAACACCATATATTTT.

The chain has TRBV9 and TRBJ2-3, with 14 bases fitting TRBD2. CDR3 length: 17 amino acids. The germline gives CDR1 SGDLS, CDR2 YYNGEE. Unmatched junction bases numbered 6, after V lost 4 bases and J lost 2 bases. Here the CDR3 reads CASSTRLAGGPTDTQYF. CDR3 DNA: TGTGCCAGCAGCACCCGACTAGCGGGAGGGCCCACAGATACGCAGTATTTT.

The chain recombines TRBV7-9 with TRBJ2-7, with D possibly being TRBD2 (5 bases). Germline V CDR1 and CDR2: SEHNR, FQNEAQ (reference sequence). V lost 5 bases and J lost 0, with 14 bases in between. The CDR3 runs to 15 residues. CDR3 loop: CASSRGSSSSYEQYF. DNA for the CDR3: TGTGCCAGCAGCCGTGGGAGTTCGAGCTCCTACGAGCAGTACTTC. Together with reference TRBV7-9 and TRBJ2-7, the CDR3 gives the full variable domain: DTGVSQNPRHKITKRGQNVTFRCDPISEHNRLYWYRQTLGQGPEFLTYFQNEAQLEKSRLLSDRFSAERPKGSFSTLEIQRTEQGDSAMYLCASSRGSSSSYEQYFGPGTRLTVT.

The V gene is TRBV2, the J gene TRBJ2-7, with D possibly being TRBD1 (6 bases). This CDR3 region has 15 residues. V was trimmed by 3 bases and J by 0 bases, leaving 12 bases between them. The germline gives CDR1 SNHLY, CDR2 FYNNEI. The CDR3 DNA reads as TGTGCCAGCAGTGACCCTCAGGGGTACTCCTACGAGCAGTACTTC. Protein product: CASSDPQGYSYEQYF.

J is TRBJ2-2 and V is TRBV4-2; 13 nucleotides line up with TRBD2. The germline V gene encodes CDR1 LGHNA and CDR2 YNFKEQ. Trimming cost V 3 bases and J 4 bases; bases outside gene matches: 5. This CDR3 comprises 17 residues. The CDR3 nucleotides read TGTGCCAGCAGCCAGGCACTAGCGGGAGGGACCACCGGGGAGCTGTTTTTT. This codes for CASSQALAGGTTGELFF.

This clone was seen just once. The chain couples TRBV15 to TRBJ2-7; 10 positions match TRBD2. CDR3 length equals 16 residues. Trimming cost V 0 bases and J 4 bases; bases outside gene matches: 6. Germline V gene lookup returns CDR1 LNHNV and CDR2 YYDKDF (reference sequence). CDR3 region: CATSRELAGSFYEQYF. In DNA form, the CDR3 reads TGTGCCACCAGCAGAGAACTAGCGGGATCGTTTTACGAGCAGTACTTC.

This clone was recorded a few times. The rearrangement uses TRBV5-1 and TRBJ1-5, with 7 bases fitting TRBD1. CDR3 size: 15 residues. Per the germline V gene, CDR1 is SGHRS and CDR2 is YFSETQ. Trimming at V came to 0 bases and at J to 2 bases, leaving 2 bases not matched to a gene. The CDR3, as DNA: TGCGCCAGCAGCTTGGAAGGGGGCGGCAATCAGCCCCAGCATTTT. Translating it yields CASSLEGGGNQPQHF. Based on the CDR3 plus reference TRBV5-1 and TRBJ1-5, the full variable domain is KAGVTQTPRYLIKTRGQQVTLSCSPISGHRSVSWYQQTPGQGLQFLFEYFSETQRNKGNFPGRFSGRQFSNSRSEMNVSTLELGDSALYLCASSLEGGGNQPQHFGDGTRLSIL.